A single sample is the source of the 16 T cell receptor beta chains below, sequenced in a study of T cells after yellow fever vaccination. TCRdb fed the 5' RACE reads into MiXCR, producing one record per CDR3 protein. Of over 150,000 distinct CDR3 sequences in the sample, 5.5% to 8% were seen once. The starting material was CD4+ T cells sorted from PBMCs, obtained on the day of the first yellow fever vaccination. The source is a man aged 18 to 29 who received the YFV17D yellow fever vaccine.

This clonotype was detected ten times or more. CDR3 nucleotide sequence: TGTGCCAGCAACTTAGGACAGGGGCTTAATGAAAAACTGTTTTTT. Its translation is CASNLGQGLNEKLFF. The rearrangement links TRBV9 to TRBJ1-4; TRBD1 aligns across 9 bases. V lost 6 bases and J lost 4; bases outside the gene matches: 7. Germline values: CDR1 SGDLS, CDR2 YYNGEE. The CDR3 runs to 15 residues.

At least ten counts were recorded for this clonotype. This sequence joins TRBV11-2 and TRBJ2-5; possible D gene TRBD1, 6 bases. The CDR3 covers 19 residues. Trimming stripped 4 bases from V and 3 bases from J, with 27 bases between. CDR1 and CDR2 (germline): SGHAT, FQNNGV. CDR3 region: CASSWVSSGEIRLKETQYF. CDR3 in DNA: TGTGCCAGCAGCTGGGTATCATCAGGGGAAATTCGCTTAAAAGAGACCCAGTACTTC. The full variable domain, with the rest looked up from reference TRBV11-2 and TRBJ2-5, is EAGVAQSPRYKIIEKRQSVAFWCNPISGHATLYWYQQILGQGPKLLIQFQNNGVVDDSQLPKDRFSAERLKGVDSTLKIQPAKLEDSAVYLCASSWVSSGEIRLKETQYFGPGTRLLVL.

This clonotype was counted between two and nine times. The genes are TRBV5-4 and TRBJ2-5, with TRBD1 identical over 7 bases. This CDR3 has 14 residues. Germline V gene sequence: CDR1 SGHNT, CDR2 YYREEE (reference sequence). J was trimmed by 5 bases and V by 5 bases; bases with no gene match: 9. CDR3 nucleotide sequence: TGTGCCAGCAGAAACAGGGGAGTCGAGGAGACCCAGTACTTC. Its translation: CASRNRGVEETQYF.

The chain combines TRBV12-3 or TRBV12-4 with TRBJ2-2, with D perhaps matching TRBD1 (5 bases). The length of the CDR3 is 13 residues. Trimming left V 5 bases short and J 9 bases short, with 13 bases between. Here the CDR3 reads CASSNNRIRELFF. CDR3 sequence (DNA): TGTGCCAGCAGTAACAACAGGATCAGGGAGCTGTTTTTT.

This clonotype occurred many times. The junction departs from the called germline gene at one end, perhaps through a read error. The chain is built from TRBV5-1 and TRBJ2-3, with 10 bases identical to TRBD2. In germline, CDR1 is SGHRS, CDR2 YFSETQ. The CDR3 covers 15 residues. The CDR3 sequence is CASSSLAGGTDTQYF. The CDR3 DNA is TGTGCCAGCAGTTCCCTAGCGGGGGGCACAGATACGCAGTATTTT.

This clonotype came up many times. This rearrangement joins TRBV7-2 to TRBJ2-2; 8 positions match TRBD2. CDR1 is SGHTA and CDR2 is FQGNSA in the germline V gene. The CDR3 covers 15 residues. Trimming at V came to 5 bases and at J to 4 bases, leaving 6 bases not matched to a gene. Here the CDR3 DNA reads TGTGCCAGCAGCGCGCGGGGGGCGGTCACCGGGGAGCTGTTTTTT. As protein: CASSARGAVTGELFF.

This clonotype was counted ten times or more. This chain links TRBV7-3 with TRBJ2-5; D is undetermined. Germline lookup yields CDR1 SGHTA and CDR2 FQGTGA. Deletions cut 0 bases from V and 2 bases from J, with 4 bases between. The CDR3 consists of 13 residues. The CDR3: CASSLTIQETQYF. The DNA for the CDR3 is TGTGCCAGCAGCTTAACGATACAAGAGACCCAGTACTTC.

This clonotype was observed many times. The chain recombines TRBV2 with TRBJ2-3; the match to TRBD2 covers 9 bases. The germline V gene has CDR1 SNHLY and CDR2 FYNNEI. The V and J ends lost 3 bases and 8 bases, in that order; junction bases with no gene match: 9. CDR3 size: 15 residues. The CDR3 DNA sequence: TGTGCCAGCAGTGAGTCAGCGGGGGGTCAGGCTACGCAGTATTTT. Residues: CASSESAGGQATQYF.

The V gene is TRBV20-1, the J gene TRBJ2-3, with D uncertain. Between the trimmed V and J ends, which lost 7 bases and 2 bases, there was a span of 10 bases. CDR1 and CDR2 from the germline V gene are DFQATT and SNEGSKA (reference sequence). The CDR3 covers 12 residues. The CDR3: CSGGKNTDTQYF. Here the CDR3 DNA reads TGCAGTGGGGGAAAAAACACAGATACGCAGTATTTT.

At least ten counts were recorded for this clonotype. The chain combines TRBV7-2 with TRBJ2-1; unclear D gene. V dropped 4 bases and J dropped 7 bases, with 8 bases sitting between them. The CDR3 runs 12 residues. Germline V gives CDR1 SGHTA, CDR2 FQGNSA. Here the CDR3 reads CASSYEHNEQFF. CDR3 nucleotides: TGTGCCAGCAGCTACGAACATAATGAGCAGTTCTTC.

This clonotype was counted many times. The rearrangement uses TRBV2 and TRBJ1-1; D not certain. CDR1 is SNHLY and CDR2 is FYNNEI in the germline V gene. The V gene lost 9 bases and the J gene lost 3 bases, with 11 bases spanning the gap. CDR3 length equals 12 residues. The CDR3 loop is CASLPWDTEAFF. CDR3 nucleotides: TGTGCCAGTCTCCCATGGGACACTGAAGCTTTCTTT.

This clonotype appeared many times. This chain uses TRBV20-1 with TRBJ2-7; 7 bases agree with TRBD1. V trimming: 6 bases; J trimming: 3 bases; junction bases outside the gene matches: 11. The germline CDR1 and CDR2 sequences are DFQATT and SNEGSKA (reference sequence). This CDR3 has 14 amino acids. The CDR3 reads CSAPVHTGVYEQYF. Here the CDR3 DNA reads TGCAGTGCCCCGGTACACACAGGGGTCTACGAGCAGTACTTC.

This clonotype was picked up many times. The chain has TRBV29-1 and TRBJ2-5; the D is unclear. The CDR3 is 11 residues long. Per the germline V gene, CDR1 is SQVTM and CDR2 is ANQGSEA. V lost 4 bases to trimming and J lost 5 bases, with 8 bases between them. CDR3 amino acids: CSVGVTETQYF. For the CDR3, the DNA is TGCAGCGTTGGGGTCACGGAGACCCAGTACTTC.

This clonotype was seen a handful of times. This rearrangement joins TRBV19 to TRBJ1-5, with a weak D call TRBD1 (6 bases). Germline V gene data show CDR1 as LNHDA and CDR2 as SQIVND (reference sequence). The V end lost 5 bases, the J end lost 9 bases, and 17 bases lay between the germline ends. The CDR3 is 14 residues long. The CDR3 DNA is TGTGCCAGTAGTTTGACAGGTGCTCACGGGCCCCAGCATTTT. Protein: CASSLTGAHGPQHF.

V is TRBV18 and J is TRBJ2-7; 7 nucleotides align to TRBD1. V was pared by 3 bases and J by 6 bases, with 5 bases of the junction left unmatched. CDR3 length: 13 residues. The germline V gene has CDR1 KGHSH and CDR2 LQKENI. The CDR3 coding sequence is TGTGCCAGCTCACCTATCAACAGGGGCGAGCAGTACGTC. Amino acid sequence: CASSPINRGEQYV.

This clonotype was picked up many times. The gene calls are TRBV6-2 or TRBV6-3 and TRBJ1-1; a possible D gene is TRBD1 (5 bases). V was shortened by 2 bases and J by 1 base, with 8 bases between the two germline ends. There are 14 residues in the CDR3. Per germline, CDR1 MNHEY and CDR2 SVGEGT. CDR3 DNA: TGTGCCAGCAGTTACGACGGGGGGAACACTGAAGCTTTCTTT. It yields the protein CASSYDGGNTEAFF.